Listed below are T cell receptor beta chains from one sample, sequenced in a study of CXCR3-negative and CXCR3-positive naive CD8 T cells. TCRdb reprocessed the 5' RACE reads, keeping one entry per CDR3 protein, no DNA. This table lists about 43,000 distinct CDR3 sequences. The sequenced material came from memory CD8+ T cells from blood. The receptors here all came from a human donor in good health. Some clones in this sample may be carry-over from other donors' samples. The CDR3 runs from the conserved cysteine through the conserved F or W.

V	J	CDR3
TRBV7-6	TRBJ2-3	CASSLPAGEAITDTQYF
TRBV9	TRBJ2-6	CASSRGYGANVLTF
TRBV6-4	TRBJ2-3	CASSARRLDTQYF
TRBV14	TRBJ2-1	CASSQDWKNEQFF
TRBV9	TRBJ2-1	CASSVASGGYNEQFF
TRBV10-3	TRBJ1-3	CAISESWVLSGNTIYF
TRBV2	TRBJ2-7	CASSGGTGPYEQYF
TRBV5-1	TRBJ2-5	CASSLTWSPGETQYF
TRBV13	TRBJ2-1	CASSLGGAQFF
TRBV3-1	TRBJ1-1	CASSQVGGGGTEAFF
TRBV27	TRBJ2-7	CASSDGGDAYEQYF
TRBV7-3	TRBJ2-1	CASGGQGVENEQFF
TRBV1	TRBJ1-1	CTSSQTRGDRGHLTNTEAFF
TRBV7-8	TRBJ2-3	CASSLSPSGGALSADTQYF
TRBV6-4	TRBJ2-2	CASSEMEGDTGELFF
TRBV4-2	TRBJ2-7	CASSQFNLEGVSYEQYF
TRBV12-3/TRBV12-4	TRBJ2-1	CASKGSSYNEQFF
TRBV7-7	TRBJ2-1	CASSPGLGHNEQFF
TRBV7-2	TRBJ2-3	CASSSPTTERGGVRWTDTQYF
TRBV29-1	TRBJ2-1	CSAGATGTGYNEQFF
TRBV7-9	TRBJ2-5	CASRTVAAEETQYF
TRBV4-3	TRBJ2-1	CASSQESGGAYNEQFF
TRBV27	TRBJ1-2	CASQDGNGYTF
TRBV7-6	TRBJ2-7	CASSPGQGTYEQYF
TRBV2	TRBJ2-1	CATSEGTKGYNEQFF
TRBV28	TRBJ2-3	CASSTARDSTDTQYF
TRBV7-9	TRBJ2-7	CASSPFDEQYF
TRBV7-9	TRBJ2-1	CASSSWTGYNEQFF
TRBV7-9	TRBJ2-1	CASSSPDGNEQFF
TRBV7-9	TRBJ2-7	CASGPPLGGYEQYF
TRBV6-6	TRBJ2-7	CASSYPQGDYEQYF
TRBV7-7	TRBJ1-1	CASSFGQGTEAFF
TRBV7-2	TRBJ2-5	CASSLIGGEETQYF
TRBV20-1	TRBJ2-1	CSGSRTFSYNEQFF
TRBV7-2	TRBJ1-6	CASSFQGSSPLHF
TRBV12-3/TRBV12-4	TRBJ2-7	CASSALLEAVRDEQYF
TRBV20-1	TRBJ2-7	CSARDLRSSGAYEQYF
TRBV29-1	TRBJ1-1	CSARRGGSHMNTEAFF
TRBV7-9	TRBJ2-7	CASGGQGANSYEQYF
TRBV29-1	TRBJ2-1	CSVEKAGTYNEQFF
TRBV3-1	TRBJ1-1	CASSQDRGWVRGLNTEAFF
TRBV12-3/TRBV12-4	TRBJ2-2	CASKRPAPQGHRTGELFF
TRBV7-8	TRBJ2-5	CASSLLDRDETQYF
TRBV29-1	TRBJ2-7	CSVGRQGSYEQYF
TRBV5-6	TRBJ2-3	CASSSGGQIRTDTQYF
TRBV5-8	TRBJ1-1	CASSLVQGAWATEAFF
TRBV19	TRBJ2-1	CASPGELAGGLSYNEQFF
TRBV29-1	TRBJ2-1	CSVEAAGRYGEQFF
TRBV24-1	TRBJ2-1	CATGTGTEQFF
TRBV20-1	TRBJ2-3	CSTIQGFDADTQYF
TRBV20-1	TRBJ2-1	CSAGTASSYNEQFF
TRBV29-1	TRBJ2-7	CSVEGQVEYEQYF
TRBV7-3	TRBJ2-4	CASSLFSGTAKNIQYF